The clone carrying this TCR beta chain was seen only a few times. These data come from a study of patients and donors after allogeneic stem cell transplantation. TCRdb reprocessed the RT-PCR reads with MiXCR, giving one entry per CDR3 protein. In the table there are roughly 40,000 distinct CDR3 sequences, roughly 29% of which are singletons. J was trimmed by 0 bases and V by 4 bases; bases with no gene match: 5. CDR1 and CDR2 (germline): SGDLS, YYNGEE. This CDR3 is 15 amino acids long. The TCR originated in a human donor who was either an allogeneic HSCT recipient or a stem cell or donor lymphocyte infusion donor (not recorded which). It is not recorded whose cells these are; they may come from a transplant donor. V is TRBV9 and J is TRBJ1-1, with 8 bases aligning to TRBD1. Input material: blood, either unsorted or a sorted T cell fraction (not recorded which). The CDR3 DNA reads as TGTGCCAGCAGCTTGACAGGGGACCTGAACACTGAAGCTTTCTTT. Translating gives CASSLTGDLNTEAFF.